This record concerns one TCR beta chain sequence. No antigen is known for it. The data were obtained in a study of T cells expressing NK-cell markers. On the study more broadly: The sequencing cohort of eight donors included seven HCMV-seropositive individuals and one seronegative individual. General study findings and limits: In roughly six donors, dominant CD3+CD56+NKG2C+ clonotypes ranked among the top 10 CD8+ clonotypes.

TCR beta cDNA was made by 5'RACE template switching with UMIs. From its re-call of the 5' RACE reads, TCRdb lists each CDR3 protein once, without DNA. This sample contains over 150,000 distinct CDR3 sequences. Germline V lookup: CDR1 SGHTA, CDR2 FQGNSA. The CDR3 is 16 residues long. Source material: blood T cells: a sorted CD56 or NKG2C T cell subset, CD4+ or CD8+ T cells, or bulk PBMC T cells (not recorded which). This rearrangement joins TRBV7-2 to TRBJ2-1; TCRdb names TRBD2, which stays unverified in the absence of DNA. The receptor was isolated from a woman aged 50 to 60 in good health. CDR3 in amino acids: CASSFGGLASDDEQFF.